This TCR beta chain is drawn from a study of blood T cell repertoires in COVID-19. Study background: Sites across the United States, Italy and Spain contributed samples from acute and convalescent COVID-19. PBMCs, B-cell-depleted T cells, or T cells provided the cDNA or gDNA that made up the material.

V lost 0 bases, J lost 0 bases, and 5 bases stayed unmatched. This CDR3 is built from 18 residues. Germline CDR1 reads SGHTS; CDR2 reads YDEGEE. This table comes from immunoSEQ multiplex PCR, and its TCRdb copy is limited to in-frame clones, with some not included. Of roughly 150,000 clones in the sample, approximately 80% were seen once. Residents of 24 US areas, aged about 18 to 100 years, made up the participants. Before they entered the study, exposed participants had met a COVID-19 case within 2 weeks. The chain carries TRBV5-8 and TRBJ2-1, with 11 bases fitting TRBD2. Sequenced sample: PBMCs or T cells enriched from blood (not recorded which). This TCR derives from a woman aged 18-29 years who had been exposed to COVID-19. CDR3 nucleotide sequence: TGTGCCAGCAGCTTGGGACTAGCGGGATATGGCTCCTACAATGAGCAGTTCTTC. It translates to CASSLGLAGYGSYNEQFF.